The clone carrying this T cell receptor beta chain occurred many times. The CDR3 consists of 16 residues. Looked up from germline, CDR1 is MNHEY and CDR2 is SMNVEV (reference sequence). V gave up 11 bases and J gave up 1 base; unmatched junction bases: 7. Alongside a J-beta primer mix, a sample-barcoded 5' primer served in a second PCR lasting roughly 6 to 11 cycles. Via MiXCR, TCRdb re-called the 5' RACE reads, giving one row per CDR3 protein. The data show about 970,000 distinct CDR3 sequences, roughly 50% seen once. This sample is part of a study of blood T cells in healthy people across ages. This clonotype originated in a woman aged 60-70 years in good health. The rearrangement joins TRBV27 to TRBJ2-6, with 11 bases that match TRBD2. Source material: blood. CDR3 sequence reads: CARGTSGISGANVLTF. For the CDR3, the DNA is TGTGCCCGCGGGACTAGCGGAATATCTGGGGCCAACGTCCTGACTTTC.